This TCR beta chain was documented in a study of T cells in Graves' hyperthyroidism and ophthalmopathy. Study-wide background: Blood was drawn when the patient was first diagnosed and still untreated.

Trimming shortened V by 3 bases and J by 0 bases, and 6 bases separated the two germline ends. The CDR3 consists of 13 residues. Per germline, CDR1 SGHNT and CDR2 YYREEE (reference sequence). It was RNA transcripts that yielded the amplified TCR beta CDR3 regions. The HTBI primer set was used in a first-round RT-PCR of the TCR CDR3. TCRdb reanalysed the multiplex PCR reads using MiXCR and keeps one entry per CDR3 protein. The sample contains about 710,000 distinct CDR3 sequences, over 15% of which appear only once. Fresh peripheral blood, 10 ml, yielded the PBMCs. Whole-study findings and limits: In the analysis, a 13 V-J model separated ophthalmopathy from stable hyperthyroidism. Expanded thyroid clonotypes (above 0.001) were mostly also found in blood.

This clonotype came up a few times. Its matching antigen is unknown. The chain recombines TRBV5-4 with TRBJ2-5; D is unresolved. The material sequenced was blood. The TCR originated in a man aged 18 to 35 with Graves' hyperthyroidism. The CDR3 spells CASSYDNQETQYF. The CDR3 DNA reads as TGTGCCAGCAGCTACGACAACCAAGAGACCCAGTACTTC.